The 27 T cell receptor beta chains below come from one sample, sequenced in a study of CD8 T cells in Susac syndrome. After extraction with the RNeasy kit, 0.5 to 1 ug of the RNA was reverse transcribed using random hexamers. TCRdb processed the immunoSEQ multiplex PCR reads anew with MiXCR; each CDR3 protein has one entry. There are 150,000 to 200,000 distinct CDR3 sequences in the sample; approximately 95% occur only once, and around 0.092% lies in the top ten. The material sequenced was CD4+ T cells from PBMCs. Source of these receptors: a human donor with Susac syndrome.

J is TRBJ1-6 and V is TRBV20-1; possible D gene TRBD1, 5 bases. Trimming shortened V by 3 bases and J by 9 bases, and 15 bases separated the two germline ends. This CDR3 region has 14 residues. Germline V CDR1 and CDR2: DFQATT, SNEGSKA (reference sequence). The CDR3 protein is CSARETALGSPLHF. The CDR3 region has the DNA TGCAGTGCTAGGGAGACAGCCCTGGGTTCACCCCTCCACTTT.

J is TRBJ2-4 and V is TRBV6-5; D not certain. The CDR3 length is 17 residues. Trimming cost V 4 bases and J 0 bases, with 16 bases left between them. The germline V gene has CDR1 MNHEY and CDR2 SVGAGI. The CDR3 DNA reads TGTGCCAGCAGTTCCCAACCGACTCTCCTAGCCAAAAACATTCAGTACTTC. Amino acid sequence: CASSSQPTLLAKNIQYF.

The rearrangement uses TRBV9 and TRBJ2-5; D not resolved. V gave up 0 bases and J gave up 3 bases, with 12 bases separating them. The CDR3 covers 15 residues. CDR1 and CDR2 from the germline V gene are SGDLS and YYNGEE. CDR3 sequence reads: CASSVGVGSKETQYF. The CDR3 coding sequence is TGTGCCAGCAGCGTAGGAGTCGGAAGCAAAGAGACCCAGTACTTC.

V is TRBV5-6 and J is TRBJ1-6, with 10 bases fitting TRBD1. Losses at the gene ends were 4 bases for V and 0 bases for J; bases not matched to a gene: 1. The germline V gene encodes CDR1 SGHDT and CDR2 YYEEEE. There are 16 residues in the CDR3. The DNA for the CDR3 is TGTGCCAGCAGCCGGACAGGGGGCTCCTATAATTCACCCCTCCACTTT. Translated: CASSRTGGSYNSPLHF.

The chain combines TRBV3-1 with TRBJ2-7, with D perhaps being TRBD1 or TRBD2 (5 bases each). Germline V gene data show CDR1 as LGHDT and CDR2 as YNNKEL (reference sequence). The CDR3 runs to 15 residues. V was clipped by 4 bases and J by 0 bases, with 13 bases between them. The CDR3 region is CASSPGPAASYEQYF. In DNA form, the CDR3 reads TGTGCCAGCAGCCCGGGGCCAGCTGCCTCCTACGAGCAGTACTTC.

The chain carries TRBV30 and TRBJ2-2; TRBD2 is a possible D gene (6 bases). Germline loops: CDR1 GTSNPN, CDR2 SVGIG (reference sequence). Deletions cut 6 bases from V and 5 bases from J, with 22 bases between. The CDR3 spans 16 residues. As DNA, the CDR3 is TGTGCCTGCCCTGGTAGCCGGGACTTGGGGACCGGGGAGCTGTTTTTT. It is translated as CACPGSRDLGTGELFF. Full variable domain (missing parts from reference TRBV30 and TRBJ2-2): SQTIHQWPATLVQPVGSPLSLECTVEGTSNPNLYWYRQAAGRGLQLLFYSVGIGQISSEVPQNLSASRPQDRQFILSSKKLLLSDSGFYLCACPGSRDLGTGELFFGEGSRLTVL.

The chain couples TRBV20-1 to TRBJ2-5; D ambiguous. The V end was cut by 5 bases, the J end by 1 base, with 14 bases between. Germline V CDR1 and CDR2: DFQATT, SNEGSKA (reference sequence). The CDR3 runs to 14 residues. The CDR3 DNA reads as TGCAGTGCTTACCCCGCGAACAGCCAAGAGACCCAGTACTTC. The encoded protein is CSAYPANSQETQYF.

The V gene is TRBV20-1, the J gene TRBJ2-3; 9 bases are shared with TRBD2. The V segment lost 2 bases and the J segment 4 bases; nucleotides outside the gene matches: 10. Germline loops: CDR1 DFQATT, CDR2 SNEGSKA (reference sequence). The CDR3 is 16 amino acids. CDR3 nucleotide sequence: TGCAGTGCTAGAATCCTAGCGGGGACGTTCGCAGATACGCAGTATTTT. Amino acid sequence: CSARILAGTFADTQYF.

V and J are TRBV3-1 and TRBJ1-1, with a tentative D call TRBD1 (6 bases). V was trimmed by 0 bases and J by 12 bases, leaving 11 bases between them. This CDR3 region has 12 residues. Germline lookup yields CDR1 LGHDT and CDR2 YNNKEL (reference sequence). The CDR3 bases are TGTGCCAGCAGCCAAGAAGGGGGTAGGACTTTCTTT. Its protein product is CASSQEGGRTFF.

The chain recombines TRBV27 with TRBJ1-2; no clear D. CDR1 is MNHEY, CDR2 SMNVEV, per germline (reference sequence). The germline V and J ends were trimmed by 3 bases and 8 bases, with 10 bases remaining between them. The CDR3 consists of 12 residues. The CDR3: CASSFSAGGYTF. The CDR3 DNA sequence: TGTGCCAGCAGTTTTTCGGCGGGCGGCTACACCTTC.

The chain uses TRBV4-2 and TRBJ1-1; 7 positions agree with TRBD1. Germline trimming cut 0 bases from V and 2 bases from J; bases unmatched to any gene: 9. Germline V lookup: CDR1 LGHNA, CDR2 YNFKEQ. CDR3 length: 17 residues. The chain's CDR3 is CASSQDSGGNLNTEAFF. The CDR3 nucleotides are TGTGCCAGCAGCCAAGACTCAGGGGGAAACTTAAACACTGAAGCTTTCTTT.

This chain joins TRBV14 and TRBJ1-2; 7 nucleotides match TRBD1. The CDR3 contains 16 residues. CDR1 SGHDN and CDR2 FVKESK come from the germline V gene. V shed 0 bases and J 8 bases; nucleotides not matched to a gene: 12. CDR3 bases: TGTGCCAGCAGCCAAGAACTCTTCGTCGGAGGGGGCGGCTACACCTTC. It encodes CASSQELFVGGGGYTF.

J is TRBJ2-5 and V is TRBV5-6, with 10 bases identical to TRBD2. Trimming cost V 4 bases and J 2 bases; bases outside gene matches: 5. The germline V gene has CDR1 SGHDT and CDR2 YYEEEE. The CDR3 sequence is 15 residues long. CDR3 region: CASSTAGGLQETQYF. In nucleotides, the CDR3 is TGTGCCAGCAGCACAGCGGGGGGGCTTCAAGAGACCCAGTACTTC.

The V gene is TRBV29-1, the J gene TRBJ2-7; D not resolved. This CDR3 is built from 14 residues. Per the germline V gene, CDR1 is SQVTM and CDR2 is ANQGSEA. V lost 6 bases, J lost 0 bases, and 15 bases lay in between. CDR3: CSVAQGPLSYEQYF. Here the CDR3 DNA reads TGCAGCGTCGCCCAAGGGCCCCTCTCCTACGAGCAGTACTTC.

This sequence joins TRBV19 and TRBJ2-3; 8 bases agree with TRBD1. The CDR3 length is 16 residues. Trimming cost V 6 bases and J 2 bases; bases outside gene matches: 10. CDR1 is LNHDA and CDR2 is SQIVND in the germline V gene (reference sequence). The CDR3 is CASSPDRGRHTDTQYF. For the CDR3, the DNA is TGTGCCAGTAGCCCCGACAGGGGCCGCCACACAGATACGCAGTATTTT.

This chain connects TRBV6-5 to TRBJ1-5, with TRBD1 matching over 8 bases. V dropped 6 bases and J dropped 4; count of bases not matched to a gene: 8. The CDR3 consists of 15 residues. Germline V lookup: CDR1 MNHEY, CDR2 SVGAGI. This chain's CDR3 is CASSLQQGVNQPQHF. CDR3 nucleotide sequence: TGTGCCAGCAGCCTTCAACAGGGGGTTAATCAGCCCCAGCATTTT.

The chain couples TRBV20-1 to TRBJ2-3; D not certain. The CDR3 consists of 13 residues. Trimming pared 8 bases from V and 6 bases from J, leaving 18 bases between. CDR1 DFQATT and CDR2 SNEGSKA come from the germline V gene (reference sequence). The chain's CDR3 is CSSLGPEGDTQYF. DNA for the CDR3: TGCAGTTCATTAGGACCCGAAGGGGATACGCAGTATTTT.

Regarding this clonotype: Because the CDR3's place on the DNA is in doubt, the DNA is left out and the CDR3 is given as listed by TCRdb. This chain connects TRBV12-3 or TRBV12-4 to TRBJ2-2; TRBD1, the table's D call, lacks a check against the DNA. The CDR3 comprises 14 residues, both ends counted. The CDR3: CASSSSSPTGELFF.

V and J are TRBV7-9 and TRBJ2-5; 7 positions match TRBD1. Germline V lookup: CDR1 SEHNR, CDR2 FQNEAQ (reference sequence). Trimming removed 4 bases from V and 4 bases from J; junction bases left unmatched: 15. CDR3 size: 17 residues. The DNA of the CDR3 is TGTGCCAGCAGCTCGACCGACCCGGGAAGGGGGCGAGAGACCCAGTACTTC. This codes for CASSSTDPGRGRETQYF.

This chain links TRBV2 with TRBJ2-7; D gene ambiguous. This CDR3 comprises 13 residues. V lost 3 bases, J lost 6 bases, and 12 bases lay in between. CDR1 is SNHLY, CDR2 FYNNEI, per germline. The CDR3, as DNA: TGTGCCAGCAGTGACCAGGCCCCTCTCGAGCAGTACTTC. Translation gives CASSDQAPLEQYF.

The CDR3 nucleotides read TGTGCCAGCAGTACCTTAACAGGGGGGCTCAACTATGGCTACACCTTC. Its protein product is CASSTLTGGLNYGYTF. The chain has TRBV6-1 and TRBJ1-2; 8 positions match TRBD1. The CDR3 totals 16 residues. Germline values: CDR1 MNHNS, CDR2 SASEGT. J lost 2 bases, V lost 5 bases, and 10 bases had no gene match.

The chain uses TRBV30 and TRBJ2-1; perhaps TRBD2 as D (6 bases). Germline V gives CDR1 GTSNPN, CDR2 SVGIG (reference sequence). V was clipped by 4 bases and J by 3 bases, with 13 bases between them. The length of the CDR3 is 14 residues. The CDR3 protein is CAWTPLADYNEQFF. The CDR3 DNA sequence: TGTGCCTGGACCCCGTTAGCGGACTACAATGAGCAGTTCTTC.

The chain has TRBV12-3 or TRBV12-4 and TRBJ2-2; no firm D call. Trimming left V 5 bases short and J 7 bases short, with 5 bases between. The CDR3 runs to 11 residues. CDR3 nucleotide sequence: TGTGCCAGCAGTCCCCGCGGGGAGCTGTTTTTT. Its translation is CASSPRGELFF.

The chain couples TRBV9 to TRBJ2-7; 11 nucleotides agree with TRBD2. This CDR3 has 16 residues. Germline assignment: CDR1 SGDLS and CDR2 YYNGEE. V trimming: 2 bases; J trimming: 0 bases; junction bases outside the gene matches: 4. DNA of the CDR3: TGTGCCAGCAGCGTGGCTAGCGGGGGGCCCTCCTACGAGCAGTACTTC. Amino acid sequence: CASSVASGGPSYEQYF.

The genes are TRBV6-6 and TRBJ1-6; D not certain. This CDR3 spans 15 amino acids. V lost 6 bases and J lost 6, with 15 bases in between. Per the germline V gene, CDR1 is MNHNY and CDR2 is SVGAGI (reference sequence). In DNA, the CDR3 is TGTGCCAGCAGAAGCCTGGACGGCTCTAATTCACCCCTCCACTTT. Protein product: CASRSLDGSNSPLHF.

The count of this clonotype is one. This chain connects TRBV27 to TRBJ2-7; 10 bases are a match to TRBD1. J was trimmed by 4 bases and V by 3 bases; bases with no gene match: 9. Germline V lookup: CDR1 MNHEY, CDR2 SMNVEV (reference sequence). The CDR3 is 16 amino acids. DNA for the CDR3: TGTGCCAGCAGTTTTCTCAATCGGGACAGGGGTTACGAGCAGTACTTC. Protein: CASSFLNRDRGYEQYF.

V and J are TRBV5-6 and TRBJ2-7, with a weak D call TRBD1 (6 bases). Germline-derived CDR1 and CDR2 are SGHDT and YYEEEE. Trimming stripped 3 bases from V and 4 bases from J, with 14 bases between. The CDR3 spans 14 residues. The CDR3 reads CASSSRDTLYEQYF. The CDR3 bases are TGTGCCAGCAGCTCCAGGGACACACTTTACGAGCAGTACTTC.